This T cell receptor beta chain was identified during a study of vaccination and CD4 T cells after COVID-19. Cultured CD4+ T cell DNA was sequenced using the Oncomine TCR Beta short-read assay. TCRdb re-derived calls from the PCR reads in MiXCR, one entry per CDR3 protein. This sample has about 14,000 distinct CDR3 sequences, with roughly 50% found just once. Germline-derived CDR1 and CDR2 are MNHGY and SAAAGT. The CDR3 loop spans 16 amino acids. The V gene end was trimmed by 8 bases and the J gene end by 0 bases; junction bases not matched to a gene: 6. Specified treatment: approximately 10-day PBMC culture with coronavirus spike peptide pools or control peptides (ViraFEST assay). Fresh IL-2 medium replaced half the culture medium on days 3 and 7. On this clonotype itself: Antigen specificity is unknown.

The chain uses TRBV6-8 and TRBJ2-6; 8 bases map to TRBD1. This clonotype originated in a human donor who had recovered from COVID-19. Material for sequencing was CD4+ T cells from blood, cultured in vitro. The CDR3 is CASRTGILSGANVLTF. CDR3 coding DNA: TGTGCCAGCCGGACAGGGATTCTCTCTGGGGCCAACGTCCTGACTTTC.